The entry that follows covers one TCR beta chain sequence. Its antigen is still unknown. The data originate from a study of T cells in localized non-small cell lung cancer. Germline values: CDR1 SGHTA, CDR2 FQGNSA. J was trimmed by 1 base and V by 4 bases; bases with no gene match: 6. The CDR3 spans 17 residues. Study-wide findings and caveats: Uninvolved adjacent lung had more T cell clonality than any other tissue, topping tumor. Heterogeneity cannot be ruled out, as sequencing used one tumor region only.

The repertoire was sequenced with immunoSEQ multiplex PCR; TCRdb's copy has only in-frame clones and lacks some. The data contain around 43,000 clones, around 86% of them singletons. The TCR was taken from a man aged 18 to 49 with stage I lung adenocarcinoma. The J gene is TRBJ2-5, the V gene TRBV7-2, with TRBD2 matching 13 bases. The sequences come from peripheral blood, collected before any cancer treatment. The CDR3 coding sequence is TGTGCCAGCAGCTCAGGACTAGCGGGGGCTTTCCAAGAGACCCAGTACTTC. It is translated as CASSSGLAGAFQETQYF.